This TCR beta chain is drawn from a study of PD-1 blockade in classical Hodgkin lymphoma. Points from the study as a whole: The drivers behind the repertoire differences, possibly disease activity or prior therapy, remain undefined. Newly diagnosed patients reportedly trailed healthy donors in baseline TCR diversity.

Noted time point: newly diagnosed, previously untreated cHL patient sample. The CD8+ T cells came from thawed PBMCs through magnetic negative selection. Comparators were PBMCs taken from newly diagnosed, untreated classical Hodgkin lymphoma. The germline gives CDR1 MDHEN, CDR2 SYDVKM. V shed 2 bases and J 8 bases; nucleotides not matched to a gene: 12. This CDR3 region has 16 residues. Of note for this clone: Antigen: not known.

Sequencing used immunoSEQ multiplex PCR; TCRdb keeps in-frame clones, though not all of them. The table lists about 15,000 clones, about 91% of them singletons, with around 6.2% in the top ten. This sequence joins TRBV28 and TRBJ2-1; TRBD1 agrees at 7 bases. Sequences were obtained from CD8+ T cells from blood. The clonotype originates from a human donor with classical Hodgkin lymphoma. The CDR3 loop is CASSLIPPTGYYEQFF. CDR3 DNA: TGTGCCAGCAGTTTAATCCCCCCGACAGGGTACTATGAGCAGTTCTTC. Combining the CDR3 with reference TRBV28 and TRBJ2-1 gives the whole variable domain DVKVTQSSRYLVKRTGEKVFLECVQDMDHENMFWYRQDPGLGLRLIYFSYDVKMKEKGDIPEGYSVSREKKERFSLILESASTNQTSMYLCASSLIPPTGYYEQFFGPGTRLTVL.